This T cell receptor (beta chain) was obtained from a study of shared clonotypes between healthy human individuals (dated by TCRdb to about 2020). Context from the whole study: A few men and a couple of women, aged 18 to 49 years, made up the cohort. Leukapheresis yielded between about 0.94 and 10 billion PBMCs per donor. Blood TCR repertoires of a handful of healthy adults were deeply sequenced to estimate repertoire size and the extent of clonotype sharing between individuals. For each donor, CD4 naive and CD4 memory were each run on three plates, CD8 naive on two plates, and CD8 memory on one plate. Libraries were prepared and TCR repertoires were sequenced by different laboratories using diverse techniques, in order to increase sequencing depth and limit assay-specific biases. Study-wide findings and limitations: Across four donors, roughly 5% of naive CD4, 3% to 3.5% of naive CD8, 2.3% of memory CD4, and 0.3% to 0.45% of memory CD8 clonotypes were shared. Sampling was limited to blood, and TCR repertoires in tissue likely differ from TCR repertoires in blood. Because the study included a small number of donors, the genetic and exposure-history diversity represented was limited. Rarefaction of sorted-subset datasets indicated incomplete sequencing despite the large sequencing depth. Naive subsets generally had larger estimated clonotype richness than memory subsets did. Pairwise subsampling indicated that sequencing depth was expected to affect the degree of clonotype sharing among donors. Higher generation probabilities were observed for clonotypes shared by all four sorted-subset donors than for non-shared clonotypes.

TCR CDR3 regions were amplified from genomic DNA by multiplex PCR using the deep immunoSEQ assay. Extracted genomic DNA from each cell subset was distributed evenly across all wells of several immunoSEQ 96-well plates, and each plate was treated as a replicate. For sorted subsets, each replicate PCR was loaded with 200 to 250 ng genomic DNA, equivalent to roughly 30,000 T cell genomes. Purified libraries were measured with a Qubit 3.0 fluorometer, size-checked on a Bioanalyzer 2100, and measured again with the KAPA Library Quantification kit. Each immunoSEQ 96-well plate was sequenced on its own single-read 150-cycle Illumina NextSeq 550 flow cell. As for how the authors treated the data: The immunoSEQ output contained only junctional sequences without quality scores, so filtering could not match that applied to full-length reads. To assign V/J genes and CDR3, sequences were annotated using PyIR, a Python wrapper for IgBLAST v1.9, with IMGT germline references. Reads were removed for weak V/J assignments (E-value above 1e-6), missing CDR3, stop codons, out-of-frame junctions, or ambiguous translated residues. V3J clonotypes were defined by identical inferred V gene, J gene, and CDR3 amino acid sequence. To compute the percentage overlap between repertoires, the number of shared unique clonotypes was divided by the size of the smaller repertoire. Richness of each repertoire was evaluated using RTK rarefaction, the Chao1 estimator, and Recon v2.1 estimates of unobserved clonotypes. For all TCRbeta clonotypes obtained by the gDNA method from four donors, generation probabilities were computed with OLGA. The immuneACCESS repertoire file appears here via TCRdb, limited to in-frame rearrangements. These files lack a portion of the clones; in checked studies, under half of the deficit traces to unresolved V genes, and the cause of the others is not known. D and trimming come from the DNA, and the V and J calls and clone size come from that table. The sample profile shows 1 million to 1.3 million clones; 78% of them were found once. Roughly 0.65% of the sample lies in the top ten.

This clone was counted only a few times. This receptor's antigen is unknown. Within one base of it there is no much larger clone, and no base qualities were kept. Between the V and J ends, shortened by 4 bases and 7 bases respectively, the junction contains 17 bases. The CDR3 numbers 15 residues from cysteine through phenylalanine. CDR3 DNA is the only sequence kept; it has 45 bases, read in frame from the first base. The germline V gene gives CDR1 as SNHLY and CDR2 as FYNNEI. The donors were healthy, HIV-negative adults who had no recently reported acute infections or vaccinations. All donors were Caucasian adults living in Nashville, Tennessee, USA. CD4+ T cells were enriched by magnetic negative selection, after which naive cells were positively selected on CD45RA and the negative fraction was taken as the memory subset. Blood was obtained by leukapheresis, after which PBMCs were separated by Ficoll-Histopaque density gradient centrifugation and cryopreserved in liquid nitrogen vapor phase. Analytical flow cytometry was used to check the purity and quantity of each magnetically sorted T cell population. Genomic DNA was isolated from every sorted fraction and measured by UV absorbance on a Nanodrop 2000c.

The chain uses TRBV2 and TRBJ1-5; the D gene remains uncertain. Sequenced sample: memory CD4+ T cells from PBMCs. The cell subset or site label, as the study defines it: CD45RA-negative fraction. The origin of this receptor is a man between 18 and 35 years old in good health. Some clones in this sample may be carry-over from other donors' samples. This receptor has the CDR3 CASSGTLPQDQPQHF. The DNA sequence follows: TGTGCCAGCAGTGGGACCCTACCTCAAGACCAGCCCCAGCATTTT.